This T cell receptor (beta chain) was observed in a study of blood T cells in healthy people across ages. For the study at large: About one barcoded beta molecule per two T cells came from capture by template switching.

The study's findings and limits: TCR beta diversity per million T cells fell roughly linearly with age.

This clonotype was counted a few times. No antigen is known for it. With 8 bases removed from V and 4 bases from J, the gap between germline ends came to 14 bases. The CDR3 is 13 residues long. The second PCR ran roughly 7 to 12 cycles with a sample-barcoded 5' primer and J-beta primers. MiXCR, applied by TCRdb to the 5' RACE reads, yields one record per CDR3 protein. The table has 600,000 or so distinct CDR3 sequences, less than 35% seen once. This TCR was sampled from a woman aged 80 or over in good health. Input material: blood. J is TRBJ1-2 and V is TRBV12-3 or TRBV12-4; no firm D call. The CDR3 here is CASSPGRAYGYTF. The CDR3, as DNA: TGTGCCAGCTCCCCGGGCAGAGCCTATGGCTACACCTTC.